This T cell receptor (beta chain) is from a study of radiation and T cells in renal cell carcinoma. Regarding the study as a whole: Pretreatment tumor biopsies were lacking, so baseline clonotypes are unknown. From baseline, blood top tumor clonotypes peaked at 2 weeks post-radiation.

TCRdb's table, derived via immunoSEQ multiplex PCR, lists solely in-frame clones and lacks some. The repertoire holds about 130,000 clones, 81% seen once, with about 5.3% in the top ten. Germline CDR1 reads SGHTA; CDR2 reads FQGNSA. V shed 1 base and J 2 bases; nucleotides not matched to a gene: 3. This CDR3 spans 16 amino acids. Details on this clone: Its antigen is unknown. The same CDR3 can be traced to other DNA sequences in this sample.

Time point meaning: blood 2 weeks post-SBRT. The treatment was: 15 Gy SBRT to primary tumor, nephrectomy 4 weeks later. After SBRT, blood was collected at 2 and 4 weeks, plus baseline. The tumor was a clear cell renal cell carcinoma. The sample here was blood, taken from a patient whose treatment included radiotherapy and nephrectomy. The TCR was taken from a man in his fifties or sixties with renal cell carcinoma. The chain combines TRBV7-2 with TRBJ2-3, with 10 bases identical to TRBD2. The CDR3 sequence is CASSLVLAGATDTQYF. The DNA for the CDR3 is TGTGCCAGCAGCTTAGTCCTAGCGGGGGCCACAGATACGCAGTATTTT.